A single sample gave rise to the 22 T cell receptor beta chains below, sequenced in a study of cytomegalovirus exposure and HLA in healthy donors. Primers for the PCR totalled 60 Vbeta and 13 Jbeta. Clones were sequenced by immunoSEQ multiplex PCR, and TCRdb holds only the in-frame ones, with some missing. The sample includes 150,000 to 200,000 clones, about four fifths of them seen just once. The sequenced material came from PBMCs. These receptor sequences come from a man aged 18-30 years in good health and CMV-seronegative.

This sequence joins TRBV9 and TRBJ2-5, with D possibly matching TRBD2 (5 bases). Germline CDR1 and CDR2: SGDLS and YYNGEE. The CDR3 consists of 13 residues. V lost 4 bases and J 3 bases, leaving 10 bases between the germline ends. CDR3 sequence: CASSYGGEETQYF. CDR3 DNA: TGTGCCAGCAGCTATGGAGGAGAAGAGACCCAGTACTTC.

V gene TRBV7-2 combines with J gene TRBJ2-7; D perhaps matches TRBD2 (5 bases). CDR3 length equals 19 residues. CDR1 SGHTA and CDR2 FQGNSA come from the germline V gene. The ends were cut back, 5 bases at V and 2 bases at J, with 28 bases in the middle. The CDR3 sequence: CASSPFPWTEDLMPYEQYF. The CDR3 DNA sequence: TGTGCCAGCAGCCCATTCCCATGGACCGAGGACTTAATGCCCTACGAGCAGTACTTC.

V gene TRBV7-9 combines with J gene TRBJ2-7; possible D gene TRBD2, 6 bases. V shed 4 bases and J shed 0 bases, with 19 bases lying between them. CDR3 length equals 17 residues. The germline CDR1 and CDR2 sequences are SEHNR and FQNEAQ (reference sequence). CDR3 sequence (DNA): TGTGCCAGCAGCTCGAAACCCCTAGCGCCGAGCTCCTACGAGCAGTACTTC. Residues: CASSSKPLAPSSYEQYF.

As concerns this clone: With only one base between it and a far larger clone, this is likely a read error. The chain combines TRBV5-3 with TRBJ1-4, with D tentatively TRBD1 (6 bases). TRBV5-3 belongs to the ORF category, with a function that is uncertain. The CDR3 has 16 residues. V shed 0 bases and J shed 8 bases, with 17 bases lying between them. This CDR3 reads CARSLERGGGREKLFF. CDR3 nucleotides: TGTGCCAGAAGCTTGGAACGTGGGGGCGGTCGAGAAAAACTGTTTTTT.

CDR3: CASSTISNQPQHF. The CDR3 DNA sequence: TGTGCCAGTAGTACTATTAGCAATCAGCCCCAGCATTTT. V is TRBV28 and J is TRBJ1-5; D gene uncertain. Trimming removed 9 bases at V and 0 bases at J, with 9 bases between. This CDR3 has 13 amino acids. Germline assignment: CDR1 MDHEN and CDR2 SYDVKM. Full variable domain (remainder filled in from reference TRBV28 and TRBJ1-5): DVKVTQSSRYLVKRTGEKVFLECVQDMDHENMFWYRQDPGLGLRLIYFSYDVKMKEKGDIPEGYSVSREKKERFSLILESASTNQTSMYLCASSTISNQPQHFGDGTRLSIL.

The genes are TRBV29-1 and TRBJ2-5, with 8 bases that match TRBD2. The germline gives CDR1 SQVTM, CDR2 ANQGSEA. V was clipped by 4 bases and J by 3 bases; unmatched bases: 4. This CDR3 has 13 residues. Here the CDR3 reads CSVALGGEETQYF. CDR3 in DNA: TGCAGCGTTGCGCTCGGGGGGGAAGAGACCCAGTACTTC.

This rearrangement joins TRBV4-2 to TRBJ2-3, with TRBD1 matching 7 bases. The ends lost 3 bases at V and 5 bases at J; junction bases unmatched: 11. There are 16 residues in the CDR3. Germline CDR1 is LGHNA and CDR2 is YNFKEQ. This CDR3 is CASSQENRGSIDTQYF. The DNA of the CDR3 is TGTGCCAGCAGCCAGGAAAACAGGGGAAGTATAGATACGCAGTATTTT.

The rearrangement uses TRBV5-5 and TRBJ1-4, with 7 bases lining up with TRBD1. Trimming cost V 4 bases and J 4 bases; bases outside gene matches: 4. The CDR3 loop spans 14 amino acids. Germline lookup yields CDR1 SGHKS and CDR2 YYEKEE (reference sequence). CDR3 sequence reads: CASSATGINEKLFF. The CDR3 region has the DNA TGTGCCAGCAGCGCGACAGGGATTAATGAAAAACTGTTTTTT.

The rearrangement uses TRBV12-5 and TRBJ1-1; 9 bases are shared with TRBD1. The CDR3 length is 15 residues. The germline CDR1 and CDR2 sequences are LGHNT and FRNRAP. The ends lost 5 bases at V and 0 bases at J; junction bases unmatched: 4. The CDR3 loop is CASGLGQGVNTEAFF. The CDR3 DNA sequence: TGTGCTAGTGGTCTGGGACAGGGAGTGAACACTGAAGCTTTCTTT.

V usage is TRBV4-1 and J usage is TRBJ2-7; 9 bases agree with TRBD2. The CDR3 runs 15 residues. The germline gives CDR1 MGHRA, CDR2 YSYEKL. The V and J ends lost 3 bases and 3 bases, in that order; junction bases with no gene match: 6. CDR3 residues: CASSHLSGRFYEQYF. The CDR3 nucleotides read TGCGCCAGCAGCCACCTTAGCGGGAGATTCTACGAGCAGTACTTC.

This chain joins TRBV23-1 and TRBJ2-1, with TRBD1 matching over 7 bases. TRBV23-1 counts as an open reading frame of uncertain function. After removal of 0 bases from V and 8 bases from J, the junction contained 16 bases not matched to a gene. The CDR3 covers 18 residues. The CDR3, as DNA: TGCGCCAGCAGTCAATCGAAGAGATGGGACAGTAAGGTCGATGAGCAGTTCTTC. Its translation is CASSQSKRWDSKVDEQFF.

V and J are TRBV7-8 and TRBJ2-7, with D possibly being TRBD1 (6 bases). From germline, CDR1 is SGHVS and CDR2 FQNEAQ. The CDR3 extends over 16 amino acids. The germline V and J ends were trimmed by 5 bases and 2 bases, with 19 bases remaining between them. In DNA form, the CDR3 reads TGTGCCAGCAGCCCCAAACAGGGTCAATCTCCCTACGAGCAGTACTTC. This gives the protein CASSPKQGQSPYEQYF.

This chain uses TRBV11-2 with TRBJ2-3; a weak D match, TRBD1 (5 bases). The germline V gene has CDR1 SGHAT and CDR2 FQNNGV. With 2 bases removed from V and 4 bases from J, the gap between germline ends came to 10 bases. There are 14 residues in the CDR3. CDR3 amino acids: CASSLRGTADTQYF. The CDR3 DNA reads TGTGCCAGCAGCTTAAGGGGCACCGCAGATACGCAGTATTTT.

The gene calls are TRBV4-3 and TRBJ2-5; 8 bases agree with TRBD2. With 0 bases clipped from V and 0 bases from J, the junction kept 3 bases outside the gene matches. The CDR3 runs to 16 residues. CDR1 and CDR2 (germline): LGHNA, YSLEER. DNA for the CDR3: TGCGCCAGCAGCCAAGACTCGGGGGGGTACCAAGAGACCCAGTACTTC. Translating it yields CASSQDSGGYQETQYF.

The chain is built from TRBV19 and TRBJ2-5, with D possibly TRBD2 on 5 matching bases. Trimming took 10 bases from V and 1 from J, leaving 10 bases between them. This CDR3 spans 12 amino acids. Germline V gene lookup returns CDR1 LNHDA and CDR2 SQIVND (reference sequence). The CDR3 DNA reads TGTGCCACCGGACTGCCCCAAGAGACCCAGTACTTC. It translates to CATGLPQETQYF.

The rearrangement uses TRBV27 and TRBJ1-1; TRBD1 might be the D (5 bases). The germline V gene has CDR1 MNHEY and CDR2 SMNVEV (reference sequence). V lost 6 bases and J lost 10, with 15 bases in between. CDR3 size: 12 residues. The CDR3 reads CASRTDWGGAFF. CDR3 nucleotides: TGTGCCAGCAGAACCGACTGGGGGGGAGCTTTCTTT.

The chain joins TRBV29-1 to TRBJ2-5; the match to TRBD1 covers 10 bases. CDR1 SQVTM and CDR2 ANQGSEA come from the germline V gene. The junction had 7 bases not matched to a gene; V was cut back by 6 bases and J by 9 bases. This CDR3 is built from 12 residues. The CDR3 sequence: CSVGTGEVSQYF. DNA of the CDR3: TGCAGCGTCGGGACAGGGGAGGTGTCCCAGTACTTC.

J is TRBJ1-2 and V is TRBV9; no reliable D call. The CDR3 is made up of 12 amino acids. V lost 4 bases to trimming and J lost 8 bases, with 12 bases between them. Germline V gene lookup returns CDR1 SGDLS and CDR2 YYNGEE. The CDR3 region has the DNA TGTGCCAGCAGCCCTCGAGACGGGGGCTACACCTTC. Protein product: CASSPRDGGYTF.

This chain connects TRBV4-1 to TRBJ2-7; 8 nucleotides align to TRBD1. V was clipped by 1 base and J by 3 bases; unmatched bases: 5. Germline CDR1 reads MGHRA; CDR2 reads YSYEKL. This CDR3 spans 15 amino acids. Here the CDR3 DNA reads TGCGCCAGCAGCCAAGCCGGGACAGGATACTACGAGCAGTACTTC. This gives the protein CASSQAGTGYYEQYF.

This rearrangement joins TRBV5-6 to TRBJ1-2; D might be TRBD1 (6 bases). The V end lost 6 bases, the J end lost 5 bases, and 20 bases lay between the germline ends. Germline CDR1 SGHDT, CDR2 YYEEEE. The CDR3 has 15 residues. The CDR3 protein is CASMLQGLMDYGYTF. For the CDR3, the DNA is TGTGCCAGCATGCTTCAGGGGCTAATGGATTATGGCTACACCTTC.

The table lists this clone with a few counts. V gene TRBV6-6 combines with J gene TRBJ2-5, with D possibly TRBD2 on 5 matching bases. CDR3 size: 13 residues. Germline CDR1 is MNHNY and CDR2 is SVGAGI (reference sequence). V shed 7 bases and J shed 1 base, with 10 bases lying between them. The DNA of the CDR3 is TGTGCCAGCAAGAGGGCCGTCCAAGAGACCCAGTACTTC. Its translation: CASKRAVQETQYF.

Remarks on this clone: The sample holds other DNA sequences that translate to the same CDR3. V gene TRBV19 combines with J gene TRBJ1-1; 8 bases agree with TRBD1. V shed 6 bases and J 8 bases; nucleotides not matched to a gene: 5. The CDR3 is made up of 12 amino acids. Germline V gene lookup returns CDR1 LNHDA and CDR2 SQIVND (reference sequence). CDR3 residues: CASSPRDREAFF. In DNA, the CDR3 is TGTGCCAGTAGCCCTAGGGACAGGGAAGCTTTCTTT.